The rows below give T cell receptor beta chains drawn from one sample of a study of blood T cells in healthy people across ages. MiXCR, run by TCRdb on the 5' RACE reads, gives a single entry per CDR3 protein. The table has about 2 million distinct CDR3 sequences, around 50% seen once. The sample taken for sequencing was blood. Receptor source: a woman between 35 and 50 years old in good health. Both conserved end residues are part of each CDR3. Each record gives: clone size, D gene, J gene, V gene, CDR3 DNA, CDR3 protein. D genes are given only for firm matches. A clone size is listed for some rows: how often the clone was seen (once, few, many), or a class if it is expanded.

>few|NA|TRBJ2-5|TRBV10-3
TGTGCCATCAGCCGGGACTACCAAGAGACCCAGTACTTC
CAISRDYQETQYF
>NA|NA|TRBJ2-5|TRBV7-7
TGTGCTAGCAGCCAAGGACAAAACGGGGAGCAGTACTTC
CASSQGQNGEQYF
>few|TRBD1|TRBJ2-1|TRBV28
TGTGCCAGCACTACGACAGGGTTTTTCTATAATGAGCAGTTCTTC
CASTTTGFFYNEQFF
>few|TRBD2|TRBJ2-1|TRBV5-6
TGTGCCAGCAGCTACCTTAGCGGGGGGGCCCACAATGAGCAGTTCTTC
CASSYLSGGAHNEQFF
>few|NA|TRBJ2-7|TRBV9
TGTGCCAGCAGCGTAGAGTCCCCCGGGGGACGGTACGAGCAGTACTTC
CASSVESPGGRYEQYF
>NA|NA|TRBJ1-5|TRBV11-1
TGTGCCAGCAGCTTACAGGCTAGCAATCAGCCCCAGCATTTT
CASSLQASNQPQHF
>NA|NA|TRBJ2-7|TRBV7-7
TGTGCTAGACCGTTAGGGGGACACCCCTACGAGCAGTACTTC
CARPLGGHPYEQYF
>many|NA|TRBJ2-7|TRBV6-6
TGTGCCAGCTGGGGCTCCTACGAGCAGTACTTC
CASWGSYEQYF
>NA|NA|TRBJ2-1|TRBV5-1
TGCGCCAGCAGCTTTCAAGGGGGTAGCTCCTACAATGAGCAGTTCTTC
CASSFQGGSSYNEQFF
>NA|NA|TRBJ2-3|TRBV2
TGTGCCAGCAGTACTAGCTTAGGATCCGACACAGATACGCAGTATTTT
CASSTSLGSDTDTQYF
>NA|NA|TRBJ1-1|TRBV11-1
TGTGCCAGCAGCCGAGGCGCAGGTAACTCTGAAGCTTTCTTT
CASSRGAGNSEAFF
>NA|NA|TRBJ2-5|TRBV20-1
TGCAGTGCTAGACCAGAACGACAGGCTTGGGAGACCCAGTACTTC
CSARPERQAWETQYF
>NA|NA|TRBJ1-2|TRBV29-1
TGCAGCGTCCTTAACTATGGCTACACCTTC
CSVLNYGYTF
>NA|NA|TRBJ2-7|TRBV7-9
TGTGCCAGCAGCTTTCGGGACGCCGCCTACGAGCAGTACTTC
CASSFRDAAYEQYF
>NA|NA|TRBJ1-6|TRBV4-3
TGCGCCAGCAGCCTTAACCGGGTGGGGGCGAGGAGGAATTCACCCCTCCACTTT
CASSLNRVGARRNSPLHF
>few|NA|TRBJ2-7|TRBV4-3
TGCGCCAGCAGCCAACGCTTTCTCGACGAGCAGTACTTC
CASSQRFLDEQYF
>NA|TRBD1|TRBJ2-4|TRBV6-5
TGTGCCAGCAGCGTCCTCCAGACAGGGACCCCCTGGGAGCAGTACTTC
CASSVLQTGTPWEQYF
>NA|TRBD1|TRBJ2-1|TRBV10-3
TGTGCCACCGCCGGACAGGACCAAACCTACAATGAGCAGTTCTTC
CATAGQDQTYNEQFF
>NA|NA|TRBJ2-3|TRBV7-2
TGTGCCAGCAGCCTTAGACCCCTTGTTCCAGATGTGCAGTATTTT
CASSLRPLVPDVQYF
>NA|TRBD1|TRBJ1-4|TRBV7-2
TGTGCCAGCAGCCTGGACAGGGGTGCTGAAAAACTGTTTTTT
CASSLDRGAEKLFF
>few|NA|TRBJ2-7|TRBV2
TGTGCCAGCAGTCTCCAGCCAATAGGCGAGCAGTACTTC
CASSLQPIGEQYF
>NA|NA|TRBJ2-3|TRBV15
TGTGCCACCAGCAGAGATCGACCCGTCCCAGATACGCAGTATTTT
CATSRDRPVPDTQYF
>NA|NA|TRBJ2-2|TRBV20-1
TGCAGTGCTCCGACAAAACCGAACACCGGGGAGCTGTTTTTT
CSAPTKPNTGELFF
>NA|NA|TRBJ2-1|TRBV6-2/TRBV6-3
TGTGCCAGCAGTTATAGGTGCTGTCTGTCCTACAATGAGCAGTTCTTC
CASSYRCCLSYNEQFF
>few|NA|TRBJ2-1|TRBV6-6
TGTGCCAGCAGCCGAGCGGACGGGAATGAGCAGTTCTTC
CASSRADGNEQFF
>NA|NA|TRBJ1-5|TRBV20-1
TGCAGTGTACGGCAGAGCAGTCAGCCCCAGCATTTT
CSVRQSSQPQHF
>few|TRBD1|TRBJ2-7|TRBV29-1
TGCAGCGTTCTCGGGACAGCTAACCCCTACGAGCAGTACTTC
CSVLGTANPYEQYF
>NA|NA|TRBJ2-5|TRBV4-2
TGTGCCAGCAAGATCCTTGGCGGAGAGACCCAGTACTTC
CASKILGGETQYF